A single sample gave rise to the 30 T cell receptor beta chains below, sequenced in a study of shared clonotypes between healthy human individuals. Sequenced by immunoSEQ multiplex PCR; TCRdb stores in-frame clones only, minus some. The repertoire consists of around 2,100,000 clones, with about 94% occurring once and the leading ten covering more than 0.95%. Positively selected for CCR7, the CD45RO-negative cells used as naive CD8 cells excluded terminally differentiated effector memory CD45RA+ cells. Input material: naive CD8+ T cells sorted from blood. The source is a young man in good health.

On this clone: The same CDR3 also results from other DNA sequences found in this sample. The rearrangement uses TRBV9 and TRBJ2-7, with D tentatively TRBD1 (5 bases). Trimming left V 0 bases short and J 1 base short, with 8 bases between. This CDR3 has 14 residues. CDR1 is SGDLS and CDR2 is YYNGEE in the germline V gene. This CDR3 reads CASSVATGSYEQYF. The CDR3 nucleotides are TGTGCCAGCAGCGTAGCCACAGGTTCCTACGAGCAGTACTTC.

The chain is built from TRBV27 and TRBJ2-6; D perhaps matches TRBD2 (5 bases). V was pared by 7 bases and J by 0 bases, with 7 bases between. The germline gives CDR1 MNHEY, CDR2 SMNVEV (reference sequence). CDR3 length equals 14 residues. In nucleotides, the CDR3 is TGTGCCAGCACCGGACTCTCTGGGGCCAACGTCCTGACTTTC. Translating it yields CASTGLSGANVLTF.

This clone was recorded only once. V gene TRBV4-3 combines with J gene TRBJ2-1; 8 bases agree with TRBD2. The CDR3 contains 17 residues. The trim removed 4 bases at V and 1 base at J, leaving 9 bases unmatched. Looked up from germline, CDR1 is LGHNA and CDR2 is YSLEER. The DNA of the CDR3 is TGCGCCAGCAGCCCGGACCTGTCGGGAGGGTCCTACAATGAGCAGTTCTTC. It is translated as CASSPDLSGGSYNEQFF.

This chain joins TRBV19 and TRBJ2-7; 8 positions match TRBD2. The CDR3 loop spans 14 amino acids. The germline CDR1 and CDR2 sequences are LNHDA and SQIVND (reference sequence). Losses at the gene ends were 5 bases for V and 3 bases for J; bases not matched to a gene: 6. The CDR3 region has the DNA TGTGCCAGTAGTGCTACTAGCGGCGGCTACGAGCAGTACTTC. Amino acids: CASSATSGGYEQYF.

DNA for the CDR3: TGTGCCAGCAGCGAAGAGACAGGGATTCCACCTTACGAGCAGTACTTC. This translates into CASSEETGIPPYEQYF. This chain uses TRBV9 with TRBJ2-7; 7 positions match TRBD1. The CDR3 covers 16 residues. Germline V gene data show CDR1 as SGDLS and CDR2 as YYNGEE. Trimming cost V 3 bases and J 4 bases; bases outside gene matches: 13. Full variable domain (missing parts from reference TRBV9 and TRBJ2-7): DSGVTQTPKHLITATGQRVTLRCSPRSGDLSVYWYQQSLDQGLQFLIQYYNGEERAKGNILERFSAQQFPDLHSELNLSSLELGDSALYFCASSEETGIPPYEQYFGPGTRLTVT.

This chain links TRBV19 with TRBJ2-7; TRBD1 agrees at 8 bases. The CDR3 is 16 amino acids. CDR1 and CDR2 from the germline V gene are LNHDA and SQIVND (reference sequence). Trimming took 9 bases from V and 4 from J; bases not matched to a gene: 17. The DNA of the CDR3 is TGTGCCAGCGCTCAGAGTTGGGGGACAGGCTCTTACGAGCAGTACTTC. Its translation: CASAQSWGTGSYEQYF.

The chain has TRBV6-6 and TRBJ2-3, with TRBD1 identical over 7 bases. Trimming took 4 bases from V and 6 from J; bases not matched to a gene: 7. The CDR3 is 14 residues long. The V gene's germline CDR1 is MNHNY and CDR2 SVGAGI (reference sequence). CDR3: CASSLTGLGDTQYF. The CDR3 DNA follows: TGTGCCAGCAGTTTGACAGGGTTAGGGGATACGCAGTATTTT.

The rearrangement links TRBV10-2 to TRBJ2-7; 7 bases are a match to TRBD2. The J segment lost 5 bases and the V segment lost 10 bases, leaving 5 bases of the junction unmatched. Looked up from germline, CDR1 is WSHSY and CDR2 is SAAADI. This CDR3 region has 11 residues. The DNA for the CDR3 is TGCGCCACTGGACTAGAGGACGAGCAGTACTTC. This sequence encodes CATGLEDEQYF.

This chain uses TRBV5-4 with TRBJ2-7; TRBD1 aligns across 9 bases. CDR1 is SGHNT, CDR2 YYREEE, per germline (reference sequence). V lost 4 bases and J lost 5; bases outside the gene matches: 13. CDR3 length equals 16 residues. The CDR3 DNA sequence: TGTGCCAGCAGCATACAGGGGGCGCGTGATGTCAACGAGCAGTACTTC. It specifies CASSIQGARDVNEQYF.

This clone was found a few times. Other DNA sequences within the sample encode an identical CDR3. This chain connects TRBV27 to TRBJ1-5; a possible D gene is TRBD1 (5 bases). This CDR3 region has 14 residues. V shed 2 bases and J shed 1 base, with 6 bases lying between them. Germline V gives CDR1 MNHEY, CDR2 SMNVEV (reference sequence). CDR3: CASSLRGSNQPQHF. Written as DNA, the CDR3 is TGTGCCAGCAGTTTACGGGGGAGCAATCAGCCCCAGCATTTT.

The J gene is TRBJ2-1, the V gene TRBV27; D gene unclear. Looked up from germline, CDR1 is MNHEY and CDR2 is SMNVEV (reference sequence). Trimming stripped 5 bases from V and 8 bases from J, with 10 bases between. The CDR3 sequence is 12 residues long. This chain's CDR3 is CASSTSPYEQFF. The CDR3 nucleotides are TGTGCCAGCAGTACTTCCCCGTATGAGCAGTTCTTC.

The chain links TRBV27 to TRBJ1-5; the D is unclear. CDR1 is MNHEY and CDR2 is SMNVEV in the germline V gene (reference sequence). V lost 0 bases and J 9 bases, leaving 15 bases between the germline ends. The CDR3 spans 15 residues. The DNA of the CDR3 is TGTGCCAGCAGTTTATCTAGAGACTCCGTGGGGCCCCAGCATTTT. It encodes CASSLSRDSVGPQHF.

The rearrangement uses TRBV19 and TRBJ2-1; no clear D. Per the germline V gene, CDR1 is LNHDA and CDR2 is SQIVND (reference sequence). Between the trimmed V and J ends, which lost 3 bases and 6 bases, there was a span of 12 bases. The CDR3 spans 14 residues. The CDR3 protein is CASSIGGLRNEQFF. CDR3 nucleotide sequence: TGTGCCAGTAGTATCGGTGGGTTACGCAATGAGCAGTTCTTC.

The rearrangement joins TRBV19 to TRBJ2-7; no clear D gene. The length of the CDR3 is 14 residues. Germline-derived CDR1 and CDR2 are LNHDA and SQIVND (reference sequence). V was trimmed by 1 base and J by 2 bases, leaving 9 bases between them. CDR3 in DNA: TGTGCCAGTAGTATAGTAGGCGAAACCTACGAGCAGTACTTC. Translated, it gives CASSIVGETYEQYF.

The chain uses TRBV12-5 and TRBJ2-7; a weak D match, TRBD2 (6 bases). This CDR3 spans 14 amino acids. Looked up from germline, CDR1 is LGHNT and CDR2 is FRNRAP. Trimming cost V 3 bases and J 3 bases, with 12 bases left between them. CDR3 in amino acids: CASGLPGDDYEQYF. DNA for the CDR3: TGTGCTAGTGGTTTACCGGGAGACGACTACGAGCAGTACTTC.

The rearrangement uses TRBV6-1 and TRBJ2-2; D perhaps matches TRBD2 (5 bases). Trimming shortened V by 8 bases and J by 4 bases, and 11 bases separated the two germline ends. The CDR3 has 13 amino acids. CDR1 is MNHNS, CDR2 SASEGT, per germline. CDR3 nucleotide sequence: TGTGCCAGCCCTAAAACTAGCACCGGGGAGCTGTTTTTT. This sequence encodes CASPKTSTGELFF.

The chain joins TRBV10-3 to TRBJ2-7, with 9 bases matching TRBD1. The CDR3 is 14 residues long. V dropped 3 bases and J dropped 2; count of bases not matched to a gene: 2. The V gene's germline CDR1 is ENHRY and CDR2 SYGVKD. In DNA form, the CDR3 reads TGTGCCATCAGTGAAGGACAGGGGCCCTACGAGCAGTACTTC. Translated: CAISEGQGPYEQYF.

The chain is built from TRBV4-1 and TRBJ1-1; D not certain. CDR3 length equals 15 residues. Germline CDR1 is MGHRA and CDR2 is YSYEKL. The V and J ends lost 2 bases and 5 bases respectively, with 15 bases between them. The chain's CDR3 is CASSQRAGLGTEAFF. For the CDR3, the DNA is TGCGCCAGCAGCCAACGGGCAGGTCTGGGGACTGAAGCTTTCTTT.

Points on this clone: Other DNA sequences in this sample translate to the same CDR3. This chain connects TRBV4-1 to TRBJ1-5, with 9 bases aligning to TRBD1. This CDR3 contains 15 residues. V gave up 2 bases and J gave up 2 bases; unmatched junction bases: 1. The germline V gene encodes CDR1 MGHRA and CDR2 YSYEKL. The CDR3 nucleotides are TGCGCCAGCAGCCAACGACAGGGGGGCAATCAGCCCCAGCATTTT. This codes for CASSQRQGGNQPQHF.

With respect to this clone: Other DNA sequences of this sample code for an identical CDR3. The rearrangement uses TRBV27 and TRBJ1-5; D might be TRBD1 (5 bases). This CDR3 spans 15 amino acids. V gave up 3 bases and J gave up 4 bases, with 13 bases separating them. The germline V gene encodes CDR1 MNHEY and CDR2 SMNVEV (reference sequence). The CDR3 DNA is TGTGCCAGCAGTTTGGGGCAGGGACGTAATCAGCCCCAGCATTTT. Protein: CASSLGQGRNQPQHF.

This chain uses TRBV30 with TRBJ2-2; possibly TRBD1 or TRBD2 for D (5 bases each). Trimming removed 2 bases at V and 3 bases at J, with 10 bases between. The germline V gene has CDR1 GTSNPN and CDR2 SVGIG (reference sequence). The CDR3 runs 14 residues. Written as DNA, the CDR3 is TGTGCCTGGAGTCCGGGGCCTTACACCGGGGAGCTGTTTTTT. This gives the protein CAWSPGPYTGELFF. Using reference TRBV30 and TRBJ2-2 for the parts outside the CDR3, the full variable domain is SQTIHQWPATLVQPVGSPLSLECTVEGTSNPNLYWYRQAAGRGLQLLFYSVGIGQISSEVPQNLSASRPQDRQFILSSKKLLLSDSGFYLCAWSPGPYTGELFFGEGSRLTVL.

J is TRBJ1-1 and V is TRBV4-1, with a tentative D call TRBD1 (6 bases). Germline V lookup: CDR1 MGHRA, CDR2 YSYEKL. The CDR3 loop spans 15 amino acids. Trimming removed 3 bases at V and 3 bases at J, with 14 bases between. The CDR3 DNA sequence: TGCGCCAGCAGCCATAAACAGGGAACCTACACTGAAGCTTTCTTT. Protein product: CASSHKQGTYTEAFF.

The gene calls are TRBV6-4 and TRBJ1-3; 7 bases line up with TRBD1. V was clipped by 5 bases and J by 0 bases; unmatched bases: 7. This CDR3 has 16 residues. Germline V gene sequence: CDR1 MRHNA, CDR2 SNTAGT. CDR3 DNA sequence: TGTGCCAGCAGTTGGAAGGGGGCGAACTCTGGAAACACCATATATTTT. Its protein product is CASSWKGANSGNTIYF.

DNA for the CDR3: TGTGCCAGCTCTCTCGACAGGGGGAAGACCCAGTACTTC. It yields the protein CASSLDRGKTQYF. The chain links TRBV18 to TRBJ2-5; 9 nucleotides align to TRBD1. Per the germline V gene, CDR1 is KGHSH and CDR2 is LQKENI. The V segment lost 6 bases and the J segment 6 bases; nucleotides outside the gene matches: 5. The CDR3 runs to 13 residues.

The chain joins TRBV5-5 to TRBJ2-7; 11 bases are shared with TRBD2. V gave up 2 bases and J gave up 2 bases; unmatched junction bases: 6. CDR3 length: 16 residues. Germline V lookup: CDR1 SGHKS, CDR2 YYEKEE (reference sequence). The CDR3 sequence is CASSFQLAGATYEQYF. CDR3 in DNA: TGTGCCAGCAGCTTCCAACTAGCGGGAGCTACCTACGAGCAGTACTTC.

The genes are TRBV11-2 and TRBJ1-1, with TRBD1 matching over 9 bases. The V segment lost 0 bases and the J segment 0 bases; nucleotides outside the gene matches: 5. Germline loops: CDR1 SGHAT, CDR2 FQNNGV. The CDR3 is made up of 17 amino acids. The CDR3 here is CASSLETGTGLNTEAFF. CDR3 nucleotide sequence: TGTGCCAGCAGCTTAGAGACGGGGACAGGGCTGAACACTGAAGCTTTCTTT.

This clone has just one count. The CDR3 region has the DNA TGTGCCAGCAGCTTAAGGTCAGGAGGTTACAATGAGCAGTTCTTC. Translation: CASSLRSGGYNEQFF. The chain combines TRBV7-8 with TRBJ2-1; tentative D call: TRBD2 (5 bases). The CDR3 has 15 residues. V dropped 2 bases and J dropped 4 bases, with 12 bases sitting between them. Germline CDR1 SGHVS, CDR2 FQNEAQ.

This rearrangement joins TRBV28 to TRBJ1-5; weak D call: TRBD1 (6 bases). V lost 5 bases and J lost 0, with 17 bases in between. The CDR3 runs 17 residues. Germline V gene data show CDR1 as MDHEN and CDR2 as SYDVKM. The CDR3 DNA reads TGTGCCAGCAGTCCTCACGACAGGCTTGATAGCAATCAGCCCCAGCATTTT. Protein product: CASSPHDRLDSNQPQHF.

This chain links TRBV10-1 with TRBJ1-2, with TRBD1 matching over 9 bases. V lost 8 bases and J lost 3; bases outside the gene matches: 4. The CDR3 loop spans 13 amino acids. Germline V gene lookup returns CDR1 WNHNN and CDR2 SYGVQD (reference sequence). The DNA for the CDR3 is TGCGCCAGCGAAAGGACAGGGGACTATGGCTACACCTTC. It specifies CASERTGDYGYTF.

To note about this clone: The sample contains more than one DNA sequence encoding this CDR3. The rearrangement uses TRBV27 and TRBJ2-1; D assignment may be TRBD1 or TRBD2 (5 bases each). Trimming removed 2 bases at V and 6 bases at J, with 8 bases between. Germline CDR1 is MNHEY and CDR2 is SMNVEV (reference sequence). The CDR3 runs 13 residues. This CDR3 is CASSLLGTNEQFF. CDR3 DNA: TGTGCCAGCAGTTTACTGGGGACCAATGAGCAGTTCTTC.